The next 27 T cell receptor beta chains were all read from a single sample in a study of cytomegalovirus exposure and HLA in healthy donors. Amplification used 60 Vbeta primers and 13 Jbeta primers. Using immunoSEQ multiplex PCR, the repertoire was profiled, and TCRdb retains in-frame clones only, with some absent. This sample has around 200,000 clones; around 79% occur once, and the top ten carry about 2%. Source material: PBMCs. These receptors were obtained from a male donor in good health and CMV-seronegative.

The chain employs TRBV19 and TRBJ1-5; D possibly corresponds to TRBD1 (5 bases). V was shortened by 3 bases and J by 2 bases, with 14 bases between the two germline ends. Germline V gives CDR1 LNHDA, CDR2 SQIVND (reference sequence). This CDR3 has 16 residues. The CDR3 protein is CASSIRRGEGNQPQHF. CDR3 nucleotides: TGTGCCAGTAGTATTAGGAGGGGTGAAGGCAATCAGCCCCAGCATTTT.

The V gene is TRBV27, the J gene TRBJ1-2; D unresolved. The CDR3 length is 13 residues. V lost 7 bases and J lost 1, with 10 bases in between. CDR1 is MNHEY and CDR2 is SMNVEV in the germline V gene (reference sequence). DNA for the CDR3: TGTGCCAGCACCTCACTGAATAACTATGGCTACACCTTC. Residues: CASTSLNNYGYTF.

Only a few counts were recorded for this clone. The chain carries TRBV30 and TRBJ1-4, with D maybe TRBD1 (5 bases). Germline V gene lookup returns CDR1 GTSNPN and CDR2 SVGIG (reference sequence). The V end was cut by 3 bases, the J end by 5 bases, with 10 bases between. This CDR3 has 13 amino acids. CDR3 loop: CAWSPGSNEKLFF. Here the CDR3 DNA reads TGTGCCTGGAGCCCAGGGTCGAATGAAAAACTGTTTTTT.

The V and J genes are TRBV6-5 and TRBJ1-2; weak D call: TRBD1 (6 bases). There are 11 residues in the CDR3. V lost 5 bases, J lost 8 bases, and 9 bases lay in between. Looked up from germline, CDR1 is MNHEY and CDR2 is SVGAGI. The CDR3 spells CASSQGRGYTF. The CDR3 coding sequence is TGTGCCAGCAGTCAGGGGCGAGGCTACACCTTC.

The V gene is TRBV27, the J gene TRBJ1-2; tentatively, D is TRBD1 (6 bases). The CDR3 contains 15 residues. In germline, CDR1 is MNHEY, CDR2 SMNVEV (reference sequence). Between the trimmed V and J ends, which lost 0 bases and 2 bases, there was a span of 10 bases. The CDR3 nucleotides read TGTGCCAGCAGTTTATCTCCCGGACAGAACTATGGCTACACCTTC. Amino acids: CASSLSPGQNYGYTF.

The chain employs TRBV7-9 and TRBJ2-1, with 12 bases aligning to TRBD2. Germline CDR1 is SEHNR and CDR2 is FQNEAQ (reference sequence). Unmatched junction bases numbered 9, after V lost 6 bases and J lost 9 bases. The length of the CDR3 is 15 residues. CDR3 sequence reads: CASRAKRLAGVEQFF. The CDR3 coding sequence is TGTGCCAGCAGGGCCAAGCGACTAGCGGGAGTTGAGCAGTTCTTC. The entire variable domain, with the rest obtained from reference TRBV7-9 and TRBJ2-1, is as follows: DTGVSQNPRHKITKRGQNVTFRCDPISEHNRLYWYRQTLGQGPEFLTYFQNEAQLEKSRLLSDRFSAERPKGSFSTLEIQRTEQGDSAMYLCASRAKRLAGVEQFFGPGTRLTVL.

This chain uses TRBV11-2 with TRBJ2-7; D is perhaps TRBD1 (6 bases). The CDR3 runs 15 residues. The V and J ends lost 4 bases and 0 bases respectively, with 13 bases between them. Germline values: CDR1 SGHAT, CDR2 FQNNGV. CDR3 nucleotide sequence: TGTGCCAGCAGCTCTCCTCAGGACAGCTCCTACGAGCAGTACTTC. Protein sequence: CASSSPQDSSYEQYF.

This chain joins TRBV9 and TRBJ2-7; maybe TRBD2 (6 bases). CDR3 length equals 15 residues. V lost 4 bases, J lost 3 bases, and 17 bases lay in between. Germline V CDR1 and CDR2: SGDLS, YYNGEE. The CDR3 DNA reads TGTGCCAGCAGCTCACTTCTCGGGAGAGGCTACGAGCAGTACTTC. Amino acid sequence: CASSSLLGRGYEQYF.

This chain connects TRBV29-1 to TRBJ2-7; D remains ambiguous. The CDR3 runs 15 residues. Trimming took off 0 bases at V and 3 bases at J, with 15 bases between the two ends. Germline V lookup: CDR1 SQVTM, CDR2 ANQGSEA. Here the CDR3 DNA reads TGCAGCGTTGAAGATGCGGCAGCCGAACACTACGAGCAGTACTTC. Amino acid sequence: CSVEDAAAEHYEQYF.

This clone appeared once. The genes are TRBV7-9 and TRBJ1-5; TRBD1 is a possible D gene (6 bases). Trimming shortened V by 5 bases and J by 3 bases, and 11 bases separated the two germline ends. The germline V gene encodes CDR1 SEHNR and CDR2 FQNEAQ (reference sequence). This CDR3 is built from 14 residues. This CDR3 is CASSTGGPNQPQHF. CDR3 DNA sequence: TGTGCCAGCAGCACGGGGGGCCCCAATCAGCCCCAGCATTTT.

The genes are TRBV15 and TRBJ1-2; 7 nucleotides line up with TRBD1. With V trimmed by 3 bases and J by 8 bases, 12 bases remained unmatched. CDR1 and CDR2 (germline): LNHNV, YYDKDF (reference sequence). This CDR3 contains 15 residues. The CDR3 reads CATSSGRGAAWGYTF. The CDR3 DNA is TGTGCCACCAGCAGCGGCAGGGGGGCTGCTTGGGGCTACACCTTC.

V is TRBV5-1 and J is TRBJ1-3, with 8 bases fitting TRBD1. There are 16 residues in the CDR3. Germline loops: CDR1 SGHRS, CDR2 YFSETQ. V was pared by 4 bases and J by 0 bases, with 6 bases of the junction left unmatched. CDR3 coding DNA: TGCGCCAGCAGCCCTGGACAGGGTAACTCTGGAAACACCATATATTTT. Encoded protein: CASSPGQGNSGNTIYF.

The rearrangement links TRBV19 to TRBJ1-2; tentative D call: TRBD1 (5 bases). This CDR3 comprises 19 residues. V lost 0 bases, J lost 0 bases, and 20 bases lay in between. Germline V gene sequence: CDR1 LNHDA, CDR2 SQIVND (reference sequence). This CDR3 is CASSIDRPGWGKANYGYTF. The CDR3 nucleotides read TGTGCCAGTAGTATAGATCGCCCCGGGTGGGGCAAAGCTAACTATGGCTACACCTTC.

A note on this clone: The sample contains more than one DNA sequence encoding this CDR3. V usage is TRBV4-3 and J usage is TRBJ1-6; 9 bases fit TRBD1. The CDR3 has 15 residues. V lost 4 bases, J lost 8 bases, and 6 bases stayed unmatched. Looked up from germline, CDR1 is LGHNA and CDR2 is YSLEER. The CDR3 is CASSLDRTGDSPLHF. The CDR3 bases are TGCGCCAGCAGCCTAGACAGGACAGGGGATTCACCCCTCCACTTT.

The chain employs TRBV5-5 and TRBJ1-2, with 8 bases lining up with TRBD1. With V trimmed by 0 bases and J by 4 bases, 2 bases remained unmatched. This CDR3 spans 14 amino acids. Per the germline V gene, CDR1 is SGHKS and CDR2 is YYEKEE (reference sequence). CDR3 residues: CASSLVDRGYGYTF. The CDR3 DNA reads as TGTGCCAGCAGCTTGGTCGACAGGGGCTATGGCTACACCTTC.

This clone was seen only a few times. The chain is built from TRBV15 and TRBJ2-5, with 7 bases fitting TRBD1. Germline trimming cut 4 bases from V and 5 bases from J; bases unmatched to any gene: 4. Looked up from germline, CDR1 is LNHNV and CDR2 is YYDKDF (reference sequence). CDR3 length: 13 residues. The DNA of the CDR3 is TGTGCCACCAGCACCCGGGACAGCGAGACCCAGTACTTC. Protein: CATSTRDSETQYF.

V gene TRBV2 combines with J gene TRBJ1-5; no firm D call. V lost 3 bases and J 5 bases, leaving 11 bases between the germline ends. Per germline, CDR1 SNHLY and CDR2 FYNNEI. The CDR3 spans 14 residues. In nucleotides, the CDR3 is TGTGCCAGCAGTGACGAGGCAGACTATCAGCCCCAGCATTTT. It is translated as CASSDEADYQPQHF.

V and J are TRBV6-6 and TRBJ2-3, with 8 bases aligning to TRBD2. After removal of 10 bases from V and 4 bases from J, the junction contained 16 bases not matched to a gene. This CDR3 region has 16 residues. Germline loops: CDR1 MNHNY, CDR2 SVGAGI (reference sequence). In DNA, the CDR3 is TGTGCCACCTGGATCCCGCGGACTAGCCTTCCAGATACGCAGTATTTT. Encoded protein: CATWIPRTSLPDTQYF.

The chain joins TRBV11-3 to TRBJ1-1; D not resolved. In germline, CDR1 is SGHNT, CDR2 YENEEA. V was trimmed by 1 base and J by 1 base, leaving 10 bases between them. The CDR3 length is 15 residues. CDR3 region: CASSLGFGANTEAFF. The CDR3 DNA reads as TGTGCCAGCAGCTTAGGGTTCGGAGCGAACACTGAAGCTTTCTTT. The full variable domain, completed using reference TRBV11-3 and TRBJ1-1, is EAGVVQSPRYKIIEKKQPVAFWCNPISGHNTLYWYLQNLGQGPELLIRYENEEAVDDSQLPKDRFSAERLKGVDSTLKIQPAELGDSAVYLCASSLGFGANTEAFFGQGTRLTVV.

The chain is built from TRBV28 and TRBJ2-2, with 8 bases aligning to TRBD1. The CDR3 length is 14 residues. The V gene end was trimmed by 8 bases and the J gene end by 5 bases; junction bases not matched to a gene: 7. Looked up from germline, CDR1 is MDHEN and CDR2 is SYDVKM. The CDR3 DNA is TGTGCCAGCCTTCAGGGGGCTCGAACCGGGGAGCTGTTTTTT. This gives the protein CASLQGARTGELFF.

The chain combines TRBV28 with TRBJ1-2, with D possibly matching TRBD1 (6 bases). Germline V gene sequence: CDR1 MDHEN, CDR2 SYDVKM. This CDR3 is built from 13 residues. Trimming shortened V by 8 bases and J by 2 bases, and 12 bases separated the two germline ends. CDR3 DNA: TGTGCCAGCCGATACAGGGACAACTATGGCTACACCTTC. This codes for CASRYRDNYGYTF.

The rearrangement links TRBV28 to TRBJ2-3; D perhaps matches TRBD2 (6 bases). CDR1 and CDR2 from the germline V gene are MDHEN and SYDVKM. The CDR3 is made up of 17 amino acids. With 8 bases removed from V and 0 bases from J, the gap between germline ends came to 21 bases. CDR3: CASPPAGPWESTDTQYF. CDR3 DNA sequence: TGTGCCAGCCCCCCGGCGGGGCCTTGGGAGAGCACAGATACGCAGTATTTT.

The chain carries TRBV12-5 and TRBJ2-2; 7 positions agree with TRBD2. Germline loops: CDR1 LGHNT, CDR2 FRNRAP. The junction had 4 bases not matched to a gene; V was cut back by 6 bases and J by 0 bases. The CDR3 sequence is 15 residues long. CDR3: CASGVAGSNTGELFF. For the CDR3, the DNA is TGTGCTAGTGGGGTAGCGGGTTCGAACACCGGGGAGCTGTTTTTT.

The chain joins TRBV4-1 to TRBJ2-7; TRBD2 is a possible D gene (6 bases). The CDR3 consists of 16 residues. Germline V gene data show CDR1 as MGHRA and CDR2 as YSYEKL. V lost 1 base, J lost 3 bases, and 16 bases lay in between. CDR3: CASSQVYGTGDYEQYF. CDR3 DNA sequence: TGCGCCAGCAGCCAAGTCTATGGGACTGGGGACTACGAGCAGTACTTC.

The CDR3 protein is CASSLGPRDRGHEQFF. CDR3 DNA: TGCGCCAGCAGCTTGGGCCCCCGGGACAGGGGTCATGAGCAGTTCTTC. The J gene is TRBJ2-1, the V gene TRBV5-1, with 10 bases identical to TRBD1. With V trimmed by 0 bases and J by 8 bases, 8 bases remained unmatched. Germline assignment: CDR1 SGHRS and CDR2 YFSETQ. The CDR3 covers 16 residues.

This clone was recorded only once. The CDR3 nucleotides read TGTGCCTGGAGACGAGACAGCTACGAGCAGTACTTC. Protein product: CAWRRDSYEQYF. The V call is TRBV30, the J call TRBJ2-7; tentatively, D is TRBD1 (5 bases). Trimming took off 3 bases at V and 3 bases at J, with 9 bases between the two ends. CDR3 length: 12 amino acids. From germline, CDR1 is GTSNPN and CDR2 SVGIG (reference sequence). The complete variable domain, with remaining parts taken from reference TRBV30 and TRBJ2-7, reads SQTIHQWPATLVQPVGSPLSLECTVEGTSNPNLYWYRQAAGRGLQLLFYSVGIGQISSEVPQNLSASRPQDRQFILSSKKLLLSDSGFYLCAWRRDSYEQYFGPGTRLTVT.

The chain employs TRBV11-3 and TRBJ2-7; D possibly corresponds to TRBD2 (7 bases). The CDR3 contains 13 residues. The ends were cut back, 5 bases at V and 6 bases at J, with 14 bases in the middle. CDR1 and CDR2 (germline): SGHNT, YENEEA. In DNA, the CDR3 is TGTGCCAGCAGCCGTCACAGGGAGGGCGAGCAGTACTTC. It is translated as CASSRHREGEQYF.